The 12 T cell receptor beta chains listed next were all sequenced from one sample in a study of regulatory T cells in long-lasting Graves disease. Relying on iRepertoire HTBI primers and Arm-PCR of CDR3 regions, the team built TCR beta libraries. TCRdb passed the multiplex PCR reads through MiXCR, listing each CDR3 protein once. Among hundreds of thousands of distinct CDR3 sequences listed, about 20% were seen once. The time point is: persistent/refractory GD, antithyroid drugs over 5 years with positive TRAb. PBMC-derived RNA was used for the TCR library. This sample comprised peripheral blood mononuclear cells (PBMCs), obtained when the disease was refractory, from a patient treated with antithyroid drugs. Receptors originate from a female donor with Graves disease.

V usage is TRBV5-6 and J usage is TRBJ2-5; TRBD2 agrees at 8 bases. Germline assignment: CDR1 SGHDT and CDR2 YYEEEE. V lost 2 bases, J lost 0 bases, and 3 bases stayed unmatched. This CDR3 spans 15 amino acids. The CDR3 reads CASSFGTRHQETQYF. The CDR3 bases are TGTGCCAGCAGCTTCGGGACTAGACACCAAGAGACCCAGTACTTC.

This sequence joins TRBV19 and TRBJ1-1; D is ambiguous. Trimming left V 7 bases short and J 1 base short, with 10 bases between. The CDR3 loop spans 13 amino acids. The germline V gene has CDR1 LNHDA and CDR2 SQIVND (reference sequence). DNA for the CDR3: TGTGCCAGTACAACCATGACGAACACTGAAGCTTTCTTT. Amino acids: CASTTMTNTEAFF.

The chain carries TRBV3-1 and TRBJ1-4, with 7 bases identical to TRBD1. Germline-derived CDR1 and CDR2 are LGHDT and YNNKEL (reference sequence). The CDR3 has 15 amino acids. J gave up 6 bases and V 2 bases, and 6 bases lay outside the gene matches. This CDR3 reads CASSQFRGMDEKLFF. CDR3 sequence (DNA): TGTGCCAGCAGCCAATTCAGGGGGATGGATGAAAAACTGTTTTTT.

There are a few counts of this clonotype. CDR3 amino acids: CASSLGLRRANTGELFF. CDR3 DNA sequence: TGTGCCAGCAGCTTAGGTCTCCGACGGGCGAACACCGGGGAGCTGTTTTTT. The rearrangement links TRBV7-9 to TRBJ2-2; D is ambiguous. Germline V gene sequence: CDR1 SEHNR, CDR2 FQNEAQ (reference sequence). CDR3 size: 17 residues. The V and J ends lost 1 base and 0 bases respectively, with 12 bases between them. Full variable domain (remainder filled in from reference TRBV7-9 and TRBJ2-2): DTGVSQNPRHKITKRGQNVTFRCDPISEHNRLYWYRQTLGQGPEFLTYFQNEAQLEKSRLLSDRFSAERPKGSFSTLEIQRTEQGDSAMYLCASSLGLRRANTGELFFGEGSRLTVL.

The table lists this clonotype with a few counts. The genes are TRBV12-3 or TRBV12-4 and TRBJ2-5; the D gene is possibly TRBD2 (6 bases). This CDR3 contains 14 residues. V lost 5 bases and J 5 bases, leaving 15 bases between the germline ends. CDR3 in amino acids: CASSPPAGPETQYF. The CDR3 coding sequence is TGTGCCAGCAGTCCGCCTGCGGGGCCCGAGACCCAGTACTTC.

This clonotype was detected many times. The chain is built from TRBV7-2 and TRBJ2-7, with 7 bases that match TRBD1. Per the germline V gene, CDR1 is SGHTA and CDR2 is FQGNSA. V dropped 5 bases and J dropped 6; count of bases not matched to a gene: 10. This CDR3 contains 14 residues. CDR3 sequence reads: CASSSQSAGGEQYF. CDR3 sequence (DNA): TGTGCCAGCAGCAGCCAGTCGGCAGGGGGCGAGCAGTACTTC. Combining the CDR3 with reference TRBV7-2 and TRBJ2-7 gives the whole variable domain GAGVSQSPSNKVTEKGKDVELRCDPISGHTALYWYRQSLGQGLEFLIYFQGNSAPDKSGLPSDRFSAERTGGSVSTLTIQRTQQEDSAVYLCASSSQSAGGEQYFGPGTRLTVT.

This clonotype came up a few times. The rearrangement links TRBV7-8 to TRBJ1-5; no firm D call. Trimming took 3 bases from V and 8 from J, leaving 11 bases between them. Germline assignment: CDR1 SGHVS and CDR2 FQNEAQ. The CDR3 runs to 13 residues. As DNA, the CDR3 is TGTGCCAGCAGCTTTTTACCCCTAGAGCCCCAGCATTTT. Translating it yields CASSFLPLEPQHF. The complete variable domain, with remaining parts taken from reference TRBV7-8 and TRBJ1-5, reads GAGVSQSPRYKVAKRGQDVALRCDPISGHVSLFWYQQALGQGPEFLTYFQNEAQLDKSGLPSDRFFAERPEGSVSTLKIQRTQQEDSAVYLCASSFLPLEPQHFGDGTRLSIL.

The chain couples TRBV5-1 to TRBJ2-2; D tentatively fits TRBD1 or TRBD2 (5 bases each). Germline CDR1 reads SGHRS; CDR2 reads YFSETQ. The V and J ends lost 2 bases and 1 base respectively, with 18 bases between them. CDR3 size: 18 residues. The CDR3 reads CASSLHTGPDRNTGELFF. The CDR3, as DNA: TGCGCCAGCAGCTTACACACGGGACCCGACCGGAACACCGGGGAGCTGTTTTTT.

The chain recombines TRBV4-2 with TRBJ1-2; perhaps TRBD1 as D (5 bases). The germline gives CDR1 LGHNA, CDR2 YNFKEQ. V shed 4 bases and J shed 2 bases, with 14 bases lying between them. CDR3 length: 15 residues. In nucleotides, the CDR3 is TGTGCCAGCAGCCCCGCTCCGGACACCAACTATGGCTACACCTTC. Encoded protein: CASSPAPDTNYGYTF.

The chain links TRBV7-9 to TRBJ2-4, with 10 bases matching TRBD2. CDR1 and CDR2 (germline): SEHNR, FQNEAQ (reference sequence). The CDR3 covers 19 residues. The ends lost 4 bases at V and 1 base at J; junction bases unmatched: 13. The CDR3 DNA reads TGTGCCAGCAGCTCCGGACTAGCGGAAGGGGATAGGGCCAAAAACATTCAGTACTTC. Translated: CASSSGLAEGDRAKNIQYF.

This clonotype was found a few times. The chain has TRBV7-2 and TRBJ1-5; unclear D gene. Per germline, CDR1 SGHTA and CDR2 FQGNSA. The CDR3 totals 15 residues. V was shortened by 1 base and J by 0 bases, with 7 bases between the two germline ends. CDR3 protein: CASSLVHISNQPQHF. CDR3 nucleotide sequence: TGTGCCAGCAGCTTAGTCCATATTAGCAATCAGCCCCAGCATTTT.

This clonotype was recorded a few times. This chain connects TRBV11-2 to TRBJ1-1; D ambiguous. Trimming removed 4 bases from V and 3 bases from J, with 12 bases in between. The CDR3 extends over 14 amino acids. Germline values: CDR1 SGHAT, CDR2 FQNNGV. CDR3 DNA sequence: TGTGCCAGCAGCTCGCTTCCACGAGACACTGAAGCTTTCTTT. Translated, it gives CASSSLPRDTEAFF.